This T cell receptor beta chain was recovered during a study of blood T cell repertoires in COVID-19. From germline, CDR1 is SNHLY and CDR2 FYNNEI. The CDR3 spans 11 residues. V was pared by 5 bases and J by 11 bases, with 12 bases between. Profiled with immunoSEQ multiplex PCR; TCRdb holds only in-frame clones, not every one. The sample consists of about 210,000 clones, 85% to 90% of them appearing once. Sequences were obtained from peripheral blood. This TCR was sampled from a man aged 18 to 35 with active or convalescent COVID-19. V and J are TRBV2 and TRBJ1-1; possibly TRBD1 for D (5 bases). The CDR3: CASSSRGWAFF. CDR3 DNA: TGTGCCAGCAGTTCTCGGGGGTGGGCTTTCTTT.